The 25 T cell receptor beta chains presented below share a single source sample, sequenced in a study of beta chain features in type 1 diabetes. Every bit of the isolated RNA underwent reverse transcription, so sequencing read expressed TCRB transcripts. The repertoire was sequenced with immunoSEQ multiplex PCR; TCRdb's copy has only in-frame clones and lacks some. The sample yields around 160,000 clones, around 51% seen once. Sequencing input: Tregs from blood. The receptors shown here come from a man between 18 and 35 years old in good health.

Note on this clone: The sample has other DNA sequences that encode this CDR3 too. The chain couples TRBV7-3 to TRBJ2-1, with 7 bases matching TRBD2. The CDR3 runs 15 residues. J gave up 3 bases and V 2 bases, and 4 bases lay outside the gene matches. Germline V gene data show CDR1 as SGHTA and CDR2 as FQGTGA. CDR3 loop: CASSLGRGSYNEQFF. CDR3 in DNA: TGTGCCAGCAGCTTAGGGCGCGGGAGCTACAATGAGCAGTTCTTC.

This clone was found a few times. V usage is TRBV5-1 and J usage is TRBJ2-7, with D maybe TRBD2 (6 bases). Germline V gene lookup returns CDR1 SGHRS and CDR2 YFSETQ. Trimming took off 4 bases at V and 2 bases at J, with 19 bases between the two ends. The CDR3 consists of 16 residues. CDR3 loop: CASSPGTGGDPYEQYF. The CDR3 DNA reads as TGCGCCAGCAGCCCCGGGACCGGCGGGGACCCCTACGAGCAGTACTTC.

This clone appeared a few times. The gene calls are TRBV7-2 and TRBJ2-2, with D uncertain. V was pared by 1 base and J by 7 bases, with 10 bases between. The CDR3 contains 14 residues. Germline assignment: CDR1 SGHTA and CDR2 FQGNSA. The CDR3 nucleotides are TGTGCCAGCAGCTTAGTGGCCGAGGTCGGGGAGCTGTTTTTT. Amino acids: CASSLVAEVGELFF.

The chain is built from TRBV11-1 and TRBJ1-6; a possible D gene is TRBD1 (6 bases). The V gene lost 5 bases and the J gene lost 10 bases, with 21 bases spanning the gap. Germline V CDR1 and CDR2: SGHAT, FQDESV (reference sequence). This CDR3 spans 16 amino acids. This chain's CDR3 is CASSPTSGTQGSPLHF. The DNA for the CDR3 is TGTGCCAGCAGCCCAACCTCCGGGACCCAGGGGTCACCCCTCCACTTT.

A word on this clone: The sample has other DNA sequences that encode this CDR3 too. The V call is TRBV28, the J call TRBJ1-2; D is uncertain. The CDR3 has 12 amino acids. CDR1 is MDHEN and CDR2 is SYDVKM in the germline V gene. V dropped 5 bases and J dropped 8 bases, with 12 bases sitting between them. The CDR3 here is CASSVSLEGYTF. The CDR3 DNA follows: TGTGCCAGCAGTGTTAGCCTGGAGGGCTACACCTTC.

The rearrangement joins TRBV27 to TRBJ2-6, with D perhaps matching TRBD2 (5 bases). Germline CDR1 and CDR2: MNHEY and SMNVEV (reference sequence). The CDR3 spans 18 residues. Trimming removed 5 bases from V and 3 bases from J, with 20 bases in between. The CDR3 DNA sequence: TGTGCCAGCAGTCCTTGGACTGGCTACGGTGATGGGGCCAACGTCCTGACTTTC. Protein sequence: CASSPWTGYGDGANVLTF.

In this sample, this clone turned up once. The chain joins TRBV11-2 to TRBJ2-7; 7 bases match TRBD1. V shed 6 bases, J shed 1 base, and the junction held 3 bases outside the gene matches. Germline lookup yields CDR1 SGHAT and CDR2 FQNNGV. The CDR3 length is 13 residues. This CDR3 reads CASRNRGSYEQYF. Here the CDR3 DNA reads TGTGCCAGCAGAAACAGGGGTTCCTACGAGCAGTACTTC.

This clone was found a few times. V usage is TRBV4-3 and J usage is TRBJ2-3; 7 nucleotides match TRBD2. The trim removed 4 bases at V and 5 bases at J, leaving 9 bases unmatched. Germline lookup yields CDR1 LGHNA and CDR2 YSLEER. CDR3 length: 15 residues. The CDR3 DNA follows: TGCGCCAGCAGCCCCCAGGGCGGGAGAATAGATACGCAGTATTTT. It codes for CASSPQGGRIDTQYF.

The CDR3 here is CASSNRDSLSGNTIYF. CDR3 bases: TGTGCCAGCTCCAATAGGGACAGCCTCTCTGGAAACACCATATATTTT. The chain uses TRBV18 and TRBJ1-3, with 7 bases fitting TRBD1. The CDR3 sequence is 16 residues long. Looked up from germline, CDR1 is KGHSH and CDR2 is LQKENI. V trimming: 6 bases; J trimming: 0 bases; junction bases outside the gene matches: 8. Using reference TRBV18 and TRBJ1-3 for the parts outside the CDR3, the full variable domain is NAGVMQNPRHLVRRRGQEARLRCSPMKGHSHVYWYRQLPEEGLKFMVYLQKENIIDESGMPKERFSAEFPKEGPSILRIQQVVRGDSAAYFCASSNRDSLSGNTIYFGEGSWLTVV.

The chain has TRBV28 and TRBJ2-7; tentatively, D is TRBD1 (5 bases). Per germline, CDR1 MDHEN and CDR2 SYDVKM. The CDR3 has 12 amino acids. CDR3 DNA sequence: TGTGGAACGTTCGGACAAACGTACGAGCAGTACTTC. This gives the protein CGTFGQTYEQYF.

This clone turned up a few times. As DNA, the CDR3 is TGTGCCAGCAGCTTGGACAGCTCGAACACCGGGGAGCTGTTTTTT. As protein: CASSLDSSNTGELFF. The genes are TRBV5-4 and TRBJ2-2; D not certain. The CDR3 covers 15 residues. CDR1 SGHNT and CDR2 YYREEE come from the germline V gene (reference sequence). Trimming pared 0 bases from V and 0 bases from J, leaving 6 bases between.

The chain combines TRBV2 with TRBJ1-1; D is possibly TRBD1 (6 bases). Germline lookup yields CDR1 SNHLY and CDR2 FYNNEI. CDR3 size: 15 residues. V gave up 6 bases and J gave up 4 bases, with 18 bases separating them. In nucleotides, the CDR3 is TGTGCCAGCAGGGGGGGGCGACGGACCGCCACTGAAGCTTTCTTT. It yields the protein CASRGGRRTATEAFF.

The CDR3 spells CASEGTGENYGYTF. CDR3 nucleotide sequence: TGTGCCAGCGAAGGGACAGGGGAGAACTATGGCTACACCTTC. This chain joins TRBV2 and TRBJ1-2; TRBD1 matches 10 bases. The V and J ends lost 8 bases and 2 bases, in that order; junction bases with no gene match: 5. From germline, CDR1 is SNHLY and CDR2 FYNNEI. This CDR3 has 14 amino acids.

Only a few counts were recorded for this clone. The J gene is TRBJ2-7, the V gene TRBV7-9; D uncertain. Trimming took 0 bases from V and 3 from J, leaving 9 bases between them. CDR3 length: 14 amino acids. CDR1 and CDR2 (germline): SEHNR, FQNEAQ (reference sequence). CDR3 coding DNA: TGTGCCAGCAGCTTAGCGGCGGTCTACTACGAGCAGTACTTC. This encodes CASSLAAVYYEQYF.

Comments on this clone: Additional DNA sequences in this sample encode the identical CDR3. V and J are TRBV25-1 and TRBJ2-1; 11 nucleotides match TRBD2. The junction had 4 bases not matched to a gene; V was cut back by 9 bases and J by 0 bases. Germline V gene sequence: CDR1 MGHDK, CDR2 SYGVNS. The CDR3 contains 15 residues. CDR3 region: CASTLAGGSYNEQFF. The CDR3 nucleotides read TGTGCCAGTACTCTAGCGGGGGGCTCCTACAATGAGCAGTTCTTC. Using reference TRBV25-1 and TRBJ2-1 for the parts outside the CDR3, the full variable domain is EADIYQTPRYLVIGTGKKITLECSQTMGHDKMYWYQQDPGMELHLIHYSYGVNSTEKGDLSSESTVSRIRTEHFPLTLESARPSHTSQYLCASTLAGGSYNEQFFGPGTRLTVL.

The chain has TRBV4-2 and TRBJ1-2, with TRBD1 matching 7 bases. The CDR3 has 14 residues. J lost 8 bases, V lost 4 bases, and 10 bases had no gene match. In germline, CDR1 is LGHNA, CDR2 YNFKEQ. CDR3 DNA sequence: TGTGCCAGCAGCCGGCCTACAGGGGCGGAAGGCTACACCTTC. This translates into CASSRPTGAEGYTF.

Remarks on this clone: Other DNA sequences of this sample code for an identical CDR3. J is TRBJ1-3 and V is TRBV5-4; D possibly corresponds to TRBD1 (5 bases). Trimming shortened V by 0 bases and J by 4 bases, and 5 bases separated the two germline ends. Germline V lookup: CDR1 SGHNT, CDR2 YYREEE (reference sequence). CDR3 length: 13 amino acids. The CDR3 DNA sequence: TGTGCCAGCAGCTTGGCAGGGGGAAACACCATATATTTT. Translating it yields CASSLAGGNTIYF.

CDR3 coding DNA: TGTGCCAGCAGAGCACGGACAGGGGTCTATGGCTACACCTTC. This encodes CASRARTGVYGYTF. The chain joins TRBV6-5 to TRBJ1-2; 9 nucleotides match TRBD1. The V gene end was trimmed by 6 bases and the J gene end by 4 bases; junction bases not matched to a gene: 6. CDR1 and CDR2 from the germline V gene are MNHEY and SVGAGI. This CDR3 has 14 amino acids.

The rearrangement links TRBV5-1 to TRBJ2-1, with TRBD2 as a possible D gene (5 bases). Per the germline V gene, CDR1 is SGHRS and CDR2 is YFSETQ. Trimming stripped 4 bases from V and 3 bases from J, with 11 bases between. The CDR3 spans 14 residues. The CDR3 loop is CASSGLADYNEQFF. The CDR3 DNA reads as TGCGCCAGCAGCGGGCTAGCAGACTACAATGAGCAGTTCTTC.

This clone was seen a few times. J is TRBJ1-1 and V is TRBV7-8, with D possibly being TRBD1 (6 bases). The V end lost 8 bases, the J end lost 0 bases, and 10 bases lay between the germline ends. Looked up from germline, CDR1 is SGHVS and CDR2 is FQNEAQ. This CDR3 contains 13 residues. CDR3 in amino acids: CASFDRLNTEAFF. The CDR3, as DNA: TGTGCCAGCTTCGACAGGCTGAACACTGAAGCTTTCTTT.

In DNA, the CDR3 is TGTGCCAGCAGTATGGGACAGTACTCGGACGAGCAGTACTTC. Protein product: CASSMGQYSDEQYF. The chain has TRBV28 and TRBJ2-7; 7 bases agree with TRBD1. There are 14 residues in the CDR3. The germline gives CDR1 MDHEN, CDR2 SYDVKM. Trimming at V came to 5 bases and at J to 5 bases, leaving 9 bases not matched to a gene.

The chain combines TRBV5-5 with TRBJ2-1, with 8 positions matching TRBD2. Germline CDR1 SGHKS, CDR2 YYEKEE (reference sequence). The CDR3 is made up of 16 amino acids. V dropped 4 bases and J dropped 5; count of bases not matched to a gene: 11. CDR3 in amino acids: CASSRLASQINNEQFF. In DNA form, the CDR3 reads TGTGCCAGCAGCCGACTAGCGTCCCAAATCAACAATGAGCAGTTCTTC.

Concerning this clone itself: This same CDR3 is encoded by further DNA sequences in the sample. The CDR3 DNA is TGCGCCAGCAGCCCCTTCCATGGGCTATCGAATTCACCCCTCCACTTT. It specifies CASSPFHGLSNSPLHF. The V gene is TRBV4-3, the J gene TRBJ1-6, with D uncertain. Trimming cost V 4 bases and J 7 bases, with 17 bases left between them. The CDR3 has 16 amino acids. Looked up from germline, CDR1 is LGHNA and CDR2 is YSLEER.

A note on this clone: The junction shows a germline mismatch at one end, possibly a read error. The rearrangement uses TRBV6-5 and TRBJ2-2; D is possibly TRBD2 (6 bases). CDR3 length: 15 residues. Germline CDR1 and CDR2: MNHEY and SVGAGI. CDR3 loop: CASSSPRRYTGGLFF. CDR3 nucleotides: TGTGCCAGCAGTTCCCCTAGACGTTACACCGGGGGGCTGTTTTTT.

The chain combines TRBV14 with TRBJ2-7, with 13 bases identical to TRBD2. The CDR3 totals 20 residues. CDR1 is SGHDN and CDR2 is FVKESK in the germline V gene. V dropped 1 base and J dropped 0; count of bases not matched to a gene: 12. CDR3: CASSQGLTSGRLPNSYEQYF. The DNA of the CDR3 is TGTGCCAGCAGCCAAGGCCTGACTAGCGGGAGGCTTCCTAACTCCTACGAGCAGTACTTC.